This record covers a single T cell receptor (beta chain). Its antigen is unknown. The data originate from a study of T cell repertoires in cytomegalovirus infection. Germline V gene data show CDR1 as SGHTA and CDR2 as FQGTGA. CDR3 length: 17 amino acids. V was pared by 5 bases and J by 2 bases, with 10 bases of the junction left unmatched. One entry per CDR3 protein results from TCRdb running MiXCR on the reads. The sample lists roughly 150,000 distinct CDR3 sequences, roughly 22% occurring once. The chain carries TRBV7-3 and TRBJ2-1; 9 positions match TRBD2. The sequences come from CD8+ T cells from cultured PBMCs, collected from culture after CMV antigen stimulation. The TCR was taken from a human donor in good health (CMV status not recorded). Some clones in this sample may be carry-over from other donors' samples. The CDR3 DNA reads TGTGCCAGCAGCCCCGGCCCAGGCGGGGGGGCCTACAATGAGCAGTTCTTC. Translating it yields CASSPGPGGGAYNEQFF.